Described below is a single T cell receptor beta chain sequence and its context. As yet, its antigen is unknown. Treatment for all HIV-infected participants took place in the United States. Each sample contained 1-10 million cryopreserved PBMC, thawed before DNA extraction. An immunoSEQ assay, version v3.0, was performed at survey level. Assay used: immunoSEQ multiplex PCR; TCRdb lists only in-frame clones, some missing. The sample yields fewer than 55,000 clones, 90% to 95% seen once. This specimen comes from a study of long-term antiretroviral therapy in people with HIV. Study-wide findings and caveats: Blood dates from the mid-2000s to the late 2010s, possibly under older ART regimens. Every time point showed a repertoire led by clones expanded before ART.

The CDR3 sequence is 16 residues long. V was pared by 0 bases and J by 6 bases, with 5 bases of the junction left unmatched. Germline V gene lookup returns CDR1 SGHDN and CDR2 FVKESK. The clonotype comes from a woman in her forties or fifties with HIV. The chain employs TRBV14 and TRBJ1-6; TRBD1 agrees at 7 bases. The sequenced sample was unsorted PBMCs, obtained 3.7 years after starting antiretroviral therapy. The CDR3 DNA reads as TGTGCCAGCAGCCAAGACAGGGGGAACTTTAATTCACCCCTCCACTTT. Protein: CASSQDRGNFNSPLHF.